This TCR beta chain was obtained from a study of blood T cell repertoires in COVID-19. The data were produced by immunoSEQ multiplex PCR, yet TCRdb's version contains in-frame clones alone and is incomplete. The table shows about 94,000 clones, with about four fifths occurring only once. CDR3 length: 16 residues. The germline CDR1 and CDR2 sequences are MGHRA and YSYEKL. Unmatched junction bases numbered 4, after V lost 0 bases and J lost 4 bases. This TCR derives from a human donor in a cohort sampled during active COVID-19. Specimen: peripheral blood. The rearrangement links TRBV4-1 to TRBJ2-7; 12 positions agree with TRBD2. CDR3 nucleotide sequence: TGCGCCAGCAGCCAAGAAGGACTAGCGGGAAGGTACGAGCAGTACTTC. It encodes CASSQEGLAGRYEQYF.